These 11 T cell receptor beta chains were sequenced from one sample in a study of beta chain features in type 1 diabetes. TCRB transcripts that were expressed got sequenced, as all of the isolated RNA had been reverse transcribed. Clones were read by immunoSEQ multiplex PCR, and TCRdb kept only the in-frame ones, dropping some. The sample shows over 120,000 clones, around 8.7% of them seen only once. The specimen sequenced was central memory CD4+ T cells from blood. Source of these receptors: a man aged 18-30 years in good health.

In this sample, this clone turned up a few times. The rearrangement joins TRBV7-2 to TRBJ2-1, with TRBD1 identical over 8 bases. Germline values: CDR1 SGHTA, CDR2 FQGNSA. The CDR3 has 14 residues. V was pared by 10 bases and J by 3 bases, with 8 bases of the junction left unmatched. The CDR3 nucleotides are TGTGCCACCGTTCAGGGGGCTCTCTACAATGAGCAGTTCTTC. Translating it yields CATVQGALYNEQFF.

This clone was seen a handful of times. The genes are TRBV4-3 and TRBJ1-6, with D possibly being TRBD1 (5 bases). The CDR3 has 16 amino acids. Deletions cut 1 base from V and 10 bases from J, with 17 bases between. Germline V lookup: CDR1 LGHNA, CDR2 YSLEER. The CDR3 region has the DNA TGCGCCAGCAGCCAAGGAGGTGGCAGGGTGGACTCACCCCTCCACTTT. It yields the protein CASSQGGGRVDSPLHF.

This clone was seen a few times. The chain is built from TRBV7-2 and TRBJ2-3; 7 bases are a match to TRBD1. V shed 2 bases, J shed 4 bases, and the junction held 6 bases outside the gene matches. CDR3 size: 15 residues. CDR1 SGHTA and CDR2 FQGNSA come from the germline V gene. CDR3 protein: CASSLSEGAPDTQYF. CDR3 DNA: TGTGCCAGCAGCTTAAGTGAGGGGGCCCCAGATACGCAGTATTTT.

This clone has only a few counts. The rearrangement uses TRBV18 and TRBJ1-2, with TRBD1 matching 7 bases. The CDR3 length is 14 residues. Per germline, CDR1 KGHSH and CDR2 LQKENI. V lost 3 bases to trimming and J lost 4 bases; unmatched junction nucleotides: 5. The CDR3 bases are TGTGCCAGCTCACCCCCGGGACAGCCCTATGGCTACACCTTC. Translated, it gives CASSPPGQPYGYTF.

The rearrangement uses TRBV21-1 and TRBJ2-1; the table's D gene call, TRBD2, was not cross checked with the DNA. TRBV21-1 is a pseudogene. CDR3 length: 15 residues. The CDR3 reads CASSTTSGGASEQFF. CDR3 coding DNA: TGTGCCAGCAGCACTACTAGCGGGGGGGCCAGTGAGCAGTTCTTC.

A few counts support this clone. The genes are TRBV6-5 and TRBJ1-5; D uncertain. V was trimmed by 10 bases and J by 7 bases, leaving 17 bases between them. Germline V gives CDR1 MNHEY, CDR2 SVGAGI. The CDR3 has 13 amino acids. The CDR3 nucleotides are TGTGCCATCAGCGGAGGACCTCGGCAGCCCCAGCATTTT. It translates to CAISGGPRQPQHF.

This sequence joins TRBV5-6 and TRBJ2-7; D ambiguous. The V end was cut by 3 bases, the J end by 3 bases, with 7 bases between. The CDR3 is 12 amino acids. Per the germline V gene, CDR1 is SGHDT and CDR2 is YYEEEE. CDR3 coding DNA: TGTGCCAGCAGCTCCAACAGCTACGAGCAGTACTTC. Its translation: CASSSNSYEQYF.

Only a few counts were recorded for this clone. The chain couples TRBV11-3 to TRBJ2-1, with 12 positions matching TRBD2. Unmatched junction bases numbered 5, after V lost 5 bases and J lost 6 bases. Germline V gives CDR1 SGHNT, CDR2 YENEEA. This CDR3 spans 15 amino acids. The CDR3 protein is CASSPSGGAFNEQFF. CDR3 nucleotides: TGTGCCAGCAGCCCTAGCGGGGGGGCTTTCAATGAGCAGTTCTTC.

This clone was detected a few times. Here the CDR3 DNA reads TGTGCCAGCAGTCAGCGGGTCGGCGACGAGCAGTACTTC. Translating it yields CASSQRVGDEQYF. The V and J genes are TRBV6-5 and TRBJ2-7; the D gene is possibly TRBD2 (6 bases). This CDR3 has 13 residues. In germline, CDR1 is MNHEY, CDR2 SVGAGI. V was cut by 5 bases and J by 5 bases, with 13 bases left in between.

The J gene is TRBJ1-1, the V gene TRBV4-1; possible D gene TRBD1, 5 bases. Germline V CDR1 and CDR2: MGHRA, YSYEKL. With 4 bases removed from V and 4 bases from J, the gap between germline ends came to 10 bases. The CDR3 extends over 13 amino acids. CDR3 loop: CASSPDGGTEAFF. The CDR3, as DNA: TGCGCCAGCAGCCCCGACGGGGGCACTGAAGCTTTCTTT.

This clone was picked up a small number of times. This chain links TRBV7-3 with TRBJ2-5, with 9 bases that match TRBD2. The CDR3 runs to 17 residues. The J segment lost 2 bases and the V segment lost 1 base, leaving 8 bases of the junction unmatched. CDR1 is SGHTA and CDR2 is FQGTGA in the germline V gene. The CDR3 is CASSLRGGGAFQETQYF. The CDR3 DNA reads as TGTGCCAGCAGCTTAAGAGGCGGGGGGGCGTTTCAAGAGACCCAGTACTTC.